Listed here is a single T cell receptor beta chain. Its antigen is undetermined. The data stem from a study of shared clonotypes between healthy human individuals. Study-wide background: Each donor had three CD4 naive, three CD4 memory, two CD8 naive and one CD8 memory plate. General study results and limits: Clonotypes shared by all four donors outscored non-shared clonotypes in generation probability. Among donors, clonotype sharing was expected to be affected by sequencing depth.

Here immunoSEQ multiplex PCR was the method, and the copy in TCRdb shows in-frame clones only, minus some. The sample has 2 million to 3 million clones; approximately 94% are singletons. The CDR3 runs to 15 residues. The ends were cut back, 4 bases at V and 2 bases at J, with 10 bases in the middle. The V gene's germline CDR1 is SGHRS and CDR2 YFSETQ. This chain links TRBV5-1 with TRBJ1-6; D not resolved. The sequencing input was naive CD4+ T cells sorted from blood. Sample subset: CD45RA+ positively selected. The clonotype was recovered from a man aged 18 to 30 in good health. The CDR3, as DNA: TGCGCCAGCAGCGTAACCGGGACCTATAATTCACCCCTCCACTTT. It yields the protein CASSVTGTYNSPLHF.